This T cell receptor (beta chain) was sequenced in a study of blood T cell repertoires in COVID-19. The protocol was immunoSEQ multiplex PCR, while the TCRdb copy is restricted to in-frame clones and leaves out a portion. The sample consists of around 300,000 clones, approximately 88% of them appearing once. The CDR3 has 16 residues. CDR1 is MNHEY and CDR2 is SVGAGI in the germline V gene. The V end was cut by 2 bases, the J end by 3 bases, with 17 bases between. Specimen: peripheral blood. The V call is TRBV6-5, the J call TRBJ2-7; D is uncertain. The source of this sequence is a woman aged 45 to 65 with active or convalescent COVID-19. CDR3 region: CASSYGQQPTSYEQYF. The CDR3 nucleotides are TGTGCCAGCAGTTACGGGCAACAACCGACGAGCTACGAGCAGTACTTC.